This passage covers 11 T cell receptor beta chains from one sample sequenced in a study of blood T cell repertoires in COVID-19. Generated by immunoSEQ multiplex PCR, the TCRdb table keeps only in-frame clones and is missing some. The sample comprises approximately 200,000 clones, around 89% of which are singletons, and roughly 2.6% rests with the top ten. Sequencing used peripheral blood. Receptors were obtained from a young man with COVID-19, enrolled during active disease.

The V call is TRBV6-6, the J call TRBJ2-5; D is perhaps TRBD1 (5 bases). Germline CDR1 reads MNHNY; CDR2 reads SVGAGI (reference sequence). The germline V and J ends were trimmed by 5 bases and 2 bases, with 12 bases remaining between them. CDR3 length: 14 residues. The CDR3 sequence: CASSRAGPQETQYF. The CDR3, as DNA: TGTGCCAGCAGTCGTGCAGGGCCACAAGAGACCCAGTACTTC.

The CDR3 coding sequence is TGTGCCAGCAGCTTGGTCGGTAGCAATCAGCCCCAGCATTTT. As protein: CASSLVGSNQPQHF. V and J are TRBV5-6 and TRBJ1-5; D uncertain. Germline CDR1 is SGHDT and CDR2 is YYEEEE. This CDR3 contains 14 residues. V dropped 0 bases and J dropped 0 bases, with 4 bases sitting between them.

The V and J genes are TRBV6-6 and TRBJ2-7; 7 nucleotides align to TRBD1. Germline V lookup: CDR1 MNHNY, CDR2 SVGAGI (reference sequence). V lost 5 bases and J lost 2; bases outside the gene matches: 15. CDR3 length equals 17 residues. CDR3 nucleotide sequence: TGTGCCAGCAGTCGAACCGTTACCTGGGACAGTCCCTACGAGCAGTACTTC. Translating it yields CASSRTVTWDSPYEQYF.

This clone was detected once. The chain recombines TRBV18 with TRBJ2-1; 10 bases map to TRBD2. The CDR3 loop spans 16 amino acids. V was pared by 2 bases and J by 4 bases, with 5 bases of the junction left unmatched. Germline CDR1 is KGHSH and CDR2 is LQKENI. The CDR3 reads CASSPSTSGTYNEQFF. For the CDR3, the DNA is TGTGCCAGCTCACCATCTACTAGCGGGACTTACAATGAGCAGTTCTTC.

This sequence joins TRBV5-6 and TRBJ1-2; D perhaps matches TRBD1 (5 bases). V shed 0 bases and J shed 5 bases, with 11 bases lying between them. Germline loops: CDR1 SGHDT, CDR2 YYEEEE. The CDR3 is 14 amino acids. CDR3 nucleotide sequence: TGTGCCAGCAGCTTGGATGGAGGGGTTTATGGCTACACCTTC. It encodes CASSLDGGVYGYTF. The full variable domain, its missing parts supplied by reference TRBV5-6 and TRBJ1-2, is DAGVTQSPTHLIKTRGQQVTLRCSPKSGHDTVSWYQQALGQGPQFIFQYYEEEERQRGNFPDRFSGHQFPNYSSELNVNALLLGDSALYLCASSLDGGVYGYTFGSGTRLTVV.

The V gene is TRBV7-2, the J gene TRBJ2-3, with D perhaps TRBD2 (5 bases). CDR3 length: 18 residues. Trimming removed 1 base at V and 2 bases at J, with 19 bases between. Germline assignment: CDR1 SGHTA and CDR2 FQGNSA. CDR3 DNA sequence: TGTGCCAGCAGCTTAGGTGTTTACAAGCGGACCTTCACAGATACGCAGTATTTT. Translated: CASSLGVYKRTFTDTQYF.

The gene calls are TRBV3-1 (or the pseudogene TRBV3-2) and TRBJ2-7; 11 nucleotides agree with TRBD1. The CDR3 consists of 16 residues. CDR1 is LGHDT and CDR2 is YNNKEL in the germline V gene (reference sequence). With V trimmed by 3 bases and J by 2 bases, 6 bases remained unmatched. CDR3 amino acids: CASSHPPGQGAYEQYF. CDR3 sequence (DNA): TGTGCCAGCAGCCACCCCCCGGGACAGGGGGCCTACGAGCAGTACTTC.

The V call is TRBV28, the J call TRBJ1-1, with 7 bases fitting TRBD1. V shed 4 bases, J shed 5 bases, and the junction held 1 base outside the gene matches. The length of the CDR3 is 12 residues. CDR1 and CDR2 (germline): MDHEN, SYDVKM. CDR3 DNA: TGTGCCAGCAGTTACAGGGGAACTGAAGCTTTCTTT. The encoded protein is CASSYRGTEAFF.

This clone was seen a single time. The rearrangement joins TRBV28 to TRBJ2-7; 7 bases fit TRBD2. The V gene end was trimmed by 8 bases and the J gene end by 1 base; junction bases not matched to a gene: 8. Germline CDR1 reads MDHEN; CDR2 reads SYDVKM. This CDR3 is built from 14 residues. This CDR3 reads CASHGLVGSYEQYF. As DNA, the CDR3 is TGTGCCAGCCACGGACTAGTAGGGTCCTACGAGCAGTACTTC.

The gene calls are TRBV21-1 and TRBJ2-3; the table's D call TRBD1 went unverified against the DNA. TRBV21-1 is an annotated pseudogene. The CDR3 extends over 14 amino acids. The DNA of the CDR3 is TGTGCCAGCAGCATAAACGACAGCAAAGCTACGCAGTATTTT. Protein product: CASSINDSKATQYF.

The chain combines TRBV20-1 with TRBJ2-7; possibly TRBD1 for D (5 bases). Per germline, CDR1 DFQATT and CDR2 SNEGSKA (reference sequence). Trimming removed 6 bases at V and 6 bases at J, with 12 bases between. This CDR3 has 11 residues. The CDR3 is CSATGHSEQYF. CDR3 in DNA: TGCAGTGCCACAGGACACTCCGAGCAGTACTTC.